This TCR beta chain is drawn from a study of T cell responses to AZD1222 COVID-19 vaccine. Study-wide results and limits: Within unmutated variant regions lay the reported targets of nearly half of spike-specific TCRs.

The repertoire was sequenced with immunoSEQ multiplex PCR; TCRdb's copy has only in-frame clones and lacks some. The table shows around 130,000 clones, with roughly 90% occurring only once. A word on this clone: The target antigen is unknown.

V lost 4 bases, J lost 8 bases, and 13 bases stayed unmatched. Germline-derived CDR1 and CDR2 are SGDLS and YYNGEE. This CDR3 is built from 16 residues. Sequencing was performed on peripheral blood, taken on day 0 of AZD1222 vaccination. The receptor's source is an adult in good health. The rearrangement links TRBV9 to TRBJ2-1; 9 nucleotides line up with TRBD2. CDR3 residues: CASSRRRGGLLDEQFF. The CDR3 DNA sequence: TGTGCCAGCAGCCGCAGGCGGGGGGGCCTCTTGGATGAGCAGTTCTTC. The variable domain in full, completed from reference TRBV9 and TRBJ2-1, reads DSGVTQTPKHLITATGQRVTLRCSPRSGDLSVYWYQQSLDQGLQFLIQYYNGEERAKGNILERFSAQQFPDLHSELNLSSLELGDSALYFCASSRRRGGLLDEQFFGPGTRLTVL.